The TCR beta chain under discussion was sequenced for a study of OX40 agonist ivuxolimab in advanced cancers. Study-level information: The treatment was a fully human IgG2 OX40 agonist, ivuxolimab.

This CDR3 is built from 14 residues. The germline V and J ends were trimmed by 2 bases and 6 bases, with 11 bases remaining between them. CDR1 is MNHEY, CDR2 SMNVEV, per germline (reference sequence). TCRdb keeps only in-frame clones here, not all; method: immunoSEQ multiplex PCR. The sample includes about 120,000 clones, more than 80% of them seen just once. The rearrangement joins TRBV27 to TRBJ2-1; D gene ambiguous. The sample was CD4+ or CD8+ T cells sorted from blood, taken in a trial of the OX40 agonist ivuxolimab. The clonotype comes from an adult with an advanced solid tumor such as melanoma, head and neck, liver or kidney cancer. The CDR3 here is CASSLVGWSNEQFF. CDR3 nucleotides: TGTGCCAGCAGTTTAGTGGGGTGGAGCAATGAGCAGTTCTTC.